This section outlines one TCR beta chain sequence together with its context. Its antigen is unknown. The germline gives CDR1 SQVTM, CDR2 ANQGSEA. V shed 6 bases and J 4 bases; nucleotides not matched to a gene: 1. The CDR3 contains 12 residues. PCR employed 60 Vbeta and 13 Jbeta primers. Using immunoSEQ multiplex PCR, the repertoire was profiled, and TCRdb retains in-frame clones only, with some absent. The sample carries 180,000 or so clones, approximately 80% recorded once. This sample was taken from a study of cytomegalovirus exposure and HLA in healthy donors. Study background: There were under 140 million unique TCR beta sequences, drawn from about 180 million T cells, in an earlier analysis. Regarding the study as a whole: TCR beta sequences numbering some 17,000 were associated with HLA alleles at 0.05 false discovery rate in a later analysis. Most TCR beta V segments were productive about 90% or about 30% of the time in an earlier analysis.

The chain employs TRBV29-1 and TRBJ1-2; 11 nucleotides match TRBD1. What was sequenced was PBMCs. The receptor comes from a female donor in good health and CMV-seronegative. DNA for the CDR3: TGCAGCGTGGGGACAGGGGGCTATGGCTACACCTTC. Translation gives CSVGTGGYGYTF.